Listed below are T cell receptor beta chains from one sample, sequenced in a study of blood T cell repertoires in COVID-19. Generated by immunoSEQ multiplex PCR, the TCRdb table keeps only in-frame clones and is missing some. The profile covers hundreds of thousands of clones, with 80% to 90% appearing a single time and about 4.5% taken by the ten largest. The sequenced material came from peripheral blood. These TCRs come from a woman aged 70-85 years with acute or convalescent COVID-19. Both conserved end residues are part of each CDR3. A D gene is named only where the DNA matches it firmly. Not all rows give a size; the values are once, few, many and, for expanded clones, a class.

>NA|TRBV5-1|NA|TRBJ1-1
TGCGCCAGCAGCTTCACCCCCGACGGGAGGAGGACTGAAGCTTTCTTT
CASSFTPDGRRTEAFF
>NA|TRBV2|NA|TRBJ2-2
TGTGCCAGCAGTGGTGGAGGAGCGAACACCGGGGAGCTGTTTTTT
CASSGGGANTGELFF
>NA|TRBV5-4|NA|TRBJ2-5
TGTGCCAGCAGCTTCATTACAGGGAATGAGACCCAGTACTTC
CASSFITGNETQYF
>NA|TRBV2|NA|TRBJ2-1
TGTGCCAGCAGCCCCGGGACGGGGGCCTACAATGAGCAGTTCTTC
CASSPGTGAYNEQFF
>NA|TRBV30|NA|TRBJ1-1
TGTGCCTGGAGCGTCGTCTGGAACACTGAAGCTTTCTTT
CAWSVVWNTEAFF
>once|TRBV4-3|NA|TRBJ1-4
TGCGCCAGCAGCCAACAGGGTTGGGATGAAAAACTGTTTTTT
CASSQQGWDEKLFF
>NA|TRBV10-3|NA|TRBJ2-2
TGTGCCACTAGTCCGGGCGGGGAGCTGTTTTTT
CATSPGGELFF
>NA|TRBV9|NA|TRBJ1-3
TGTGCCAGCACCCCGGGACACAACTCTGGAAACACCATATATTTT
CASTPGHNSGNTIYF
>NA|TRBV9|TRBD1|TRBJ1-6
TGTGCCAGCAGCGTAGGGGGACAGACTACAAATAATTCACCCCTCCACTTT
CASSVGGQTTNNSPLHF
>NA|TRBV7-6|NA|TRBJ1-5
TGTGCCAGCAGCTTGATGGACTTGGGGAATCAGCCCCAGCATTTT
CASSLMDLGNQPQHF
>NA|TRBV7-2|TRBD1|TRBJ1-1
TGTGCCAGCAGCTTCCTAGACAGGGGGCGAGCTTTCTTT
CASSFLDRGRAFF